The 21 T cell receptor beta chains listed next were all sequenced from one sample in a study of blood T cell repertoires in COVID-19. Sequenced by immunoSEQ multiplex PCR; TCRdb stores in-frame clones only, minus some. The sample consists of 50,000 to 65,000 clones, roughly nine tenths of them appearing once. Material for sequencing was peripheral blood. These receptors were obtained from a man in his sixties with active COVID-19.

J is TRBJ2-3 and V is TRBV5-1, with 14 bases aligning to TRBD2. CDR3 length equals 16 residues. The junction had 2 bases not matched to a gene; V was cut back by 0 bases and J by 5 bases. Germline CDR1 reads SGHRS; CDR2 reads YFSETQ. The CDR3 DNA reads TGCGCCAGCAGCTTGGGACTAGCGGGAGGGGTAGATACGCAGTATTTT. It specifies CASSLGLAGGVDTQYF.

The V gene is TRBV2, the J gene TRBJ1-1; D is uncertain. The CDR3 totals 14 residues. Germline CDR1 and CDR2: SNHLY and FYNNEI. The germline V and J ends were trimmed by 2 bases and 1 base, with 8 bases remaining between them. CDR3 DNA sequence: TGTGCCAGCAGTGAATTGGCCTCGAACACTGAAGCTTTCTTT. Residues: CASSELASNTEAFF.

This clone was seen a few times. The gene calls are TRBV2 and TRBJ1-1; the D gene is possibly TRBD1 (6 bases). This CDR3 spans 12 amino acids. Germline CDR1 reads SNHLY; CDR2 reads FYNNEI. The germline V and J ends were trimmed by 6 bases and 6 bases, with 11 bases remaining between them. The CDR3 nucleotides are TGTGCCAGCAGCGGGAACAGGGCTGAAGCTTTCTTT. It yields the protein CASSGNRAEAFF.

The V call is TRBV28, the J call TRBJ2-1; 9 positions match TRBD2. Trimming removed 7 bases from V and 5 bases from J; junction bases left unmatched: 9. The CDR3 length is 15 residues. Germline V lookup: CDR1 MDHEN, CDR2 SYDVKM. CDR3 in DNA: TGTGCCAGCACCTCCGTAGCGGGAGCAGACAATGAGCAGTTCTTC. This sequence encodes CASTSVAGADNEQFF.

This clone has only a few counts. The genes are TRBV11-3 and TRBJ2-5; tentative D call: TRBD1 (5 bases). V was cut by 4 bases and J by 1 base, with 7 bases left in between. Germline V lookup: CDR1 SGHNT, CDR2 YENEEA. The CDR3 totals 13 residues. CDR3 amino acids: CASSWGSQETQYF. As DNA, the CDR3 is TGTGCCAGCAGCTGGGGCAGCCAAGAGACCCAGTACTTC.

The chain uses TRBV20-1 and TRBJ2-7; D might be TRBD2 (6 bases). This CDR3 is 14 amino acids long. Trimming removed 6 bases from V and 0 bases from J, with 15 bases in between. Germline lookup yields CDR1 DFQATT and CDR2 SNEGSKA (reference sequence). CDR3 region: CSASSGLSSYEQYF. CDR3 nucleotides: TGCAGTGCCAGTAGCGGTTTAAGCTCCTACGAGCAGTACTTC.

The gene calls are TRBV11-2 and TRBJ2-7; D not certain. The CDR3 is 14 residues long. The germline V gene encodes CDR1 SGHAT and CDR2 FQNNGV. Trimming removed 3 bases at V and 2 bases at J, with 11 bases between. The DNA for the CDR3 is TGTGCCAGCAGCTTGGTACAATCCGCCTACGAGCAGTACTTC. Its protein product is CASSLVQSAYEQYF.

This chain connects TRBV12-3 or TRBV12-4 to TRBJ2-7; 7 nucleotides line up with TRBD1. V gave up 4 bases and J gave up 3 bases; unmatched junction bases: 3. The CDR3 consists of 13 residues. The CDR3 loop is CASSWDRNYEQYF. For the CDR3, the DNA is TGTGCCAGCAGTTGGGACAGAAACTACGAGCAGTACTTC.

The chain carries TRBV19 and TRBJ1-5, with D tentatively TRBD1 (6 bases). V gave up 1 base and J gave up 7 bases, with 14 bases separating them. Germline CDR1 reads LNHDA; CDR2 reads SQIVND (reference sequence). The CDR3 loop spans 15 amino acids. Here the CDR3 reads CASSIVAGGGQPQHF. The CDR3 bases are TGTGCCAGTAGTATAGTCGCTGGGGGCGGGCAGCCCCAGCATTTT. Using reference TRBV19 and TRBJ1-5 for the parts outside the CDR3, the full variable domain is DGGITQSPKYLFRKEGQNVTLSCEQNLNHDAMYWYRQDPGQGLRLIYYSQIVNDFQKGDIAEGYSVSREKKESFPLTVTSAQKNPTAFYLCASSIVAGGGQPQHFGDGTRLSIL.

This clone showed up just once. The chain employs TRBV19 and TRBJ2-7, with TRBD1 matching 8 bases. J gave up 2 bases and V 3 bases, and 12 bases lay outside the gene matches. Germline CDR1 is LNHDA and CDR2 is SQIVND (reference sequence). This CDR3 has 17 residues. The CDR3 DNA reads TGTGCCAGTAGTATTAGGGACAGGTTATTAAGGGCCTACGAGCAGTACTTC. This encodes CASSIRDRLLRAYEQYF.

V and J are TRBV28 and TRBJ2-7; no clear D. CDR1 MDHEN and CDR2 SYDVKM come from the germline V gene. This CDR3 has 13 residues. Trimming cost V 5 bases and J 0 bases, with 8 bases left between them. In DNA form, the CDR3 reads TGTGCCAGCAGTCCCTCCCCCTCCTACGAGCAGTACTTC. Protein product: CASSPSPSYEQYF.

V usage is TRBV28 and J usage is TRBJ2-3; 12 positions match TRBD2. After removal of 11 bases from V and 0 bases from J, the junction contained 3 bases not matched to a gene. The V gene's germline CDR1 is MDHEN and CDR2 SYDVKM. The CDR3 is 14 residues long. CDR3 protein: CAGTSGRSTDTQYF. Here the CDR3 DNA reads TGTGCCGGAACTAGCGGGAGGAGCACAGATACGCAGTATTTT.

The V gene is TRBV19, the J gene TRBJ2-7, with D possibly being TRBD2 (6 bases). CDR3 length equals 13 residues. Trimming stripped 4 bases from V and 6 bases from J, with 13 bases between. CDR1 is LNHDA and CDR2 is SQIVND in the germline V gene (reference sequence). CDR3 sequence reads: CASSTAAGTEQYF. The CDR3 nucleotides read TGTGCCAGTAGTACGGCGGCGGGGACCGAGCAGTACTTC.

V gene TRBV19 combines with J gene TRBJ2-3; 12 bases align to TRBD1. This CDR3 is built from 17 residues. V was pared by 7 bases and J by 4 bases, with 12 bases of the junction left unmatched. Germline CDR1 LNHDA, CDR2 SQIVND (reference sequence). The CDR3 region is CASTNRGGQGASDTQYF. The CDR3 nucleotides are TGTGCCAGTACCAATAGAGGGGGACAGGGGGCCTCAGATACGCAGTATTTT.

This chain links TRBV28 with TRBJ1-2, with 7 bases aligning to TRBD1. The CDR3 totals 14 residues. Germline assignment: CDR1 MDHEN and CDR2 SYDVKM. J gave up 8 bases and V 6 bases, and 12 bases lay outside the gene matches. CDR3 nucleotide sequence: TGTGCCAGCAGCCACAGCATCGACAGGGACGGCTACACCTTC. Protein product: CASSHSIDRDGYTF.

The rearrangement links TRBV5-5 to TRBJ2-7; 7 nucleotides align to TRBD2. The ends lost 0 bases at V and 3 bases at J; junction bases unmatched: 6. Germline values: CDR1 SGHKS, CDR2 YYEKEE (reference sequence). The CDR3 is made up of 15 amino acids. CDR3 nucleotide sequence: TGTGCCAGCAGCTTGGGCCTAGCGGACGACTACGAGCAGTACTTC. Translation gives CASSLGLADDYEQYF.

This rearrangement joins TRBV6-5 to TRBJ2-7; D may be TRBD2 (6 bases). The CDR3 extends over 13 amino acids. Germline V lookup: CDR1 MNHEY, CDR2 SVGAGI. The ends were cut back, 2 bases at V and 3 bases at J, with 8 bases in the middle. CDR3 residues: CASSYLGGYEQYF. The CDR3 coding sequence is TGTGCCAGCAGTTACCTGGGGGGCTACGAGCAGTACTTC.

V gene TRBV4-3 combines with J gene TRBJ1-2; D perhaps matches TRBD1 (6 bases). V lost 4 bases to trimming and J lost 4 bases, with 16 bases between them. CDR3 length: 15 residues. The V gene's germline CDR1 is LGHNA and CDR2 YSLEER. The CDR3 DNA is TGCGCCAGCAGCCCTGGAACAGGGAGATCCTATGGCTACACCTTC. As protein: CASSPGTGRSYGYTF.

The V call is TRBV18, the J call TRBJ2-2; possibly TRBD1 for D (5 bases). Trimming removed 1 base at V and 4 bases at J, with 13 bases between. This CDR3 is 16 amino acids long. The germline V gene has CDR1 KGHSH and CDR2 LQKENI. The DNA of the CDR3 is TGTGCCAGCTCACCACGTTCAGGACAAGGCACCGGGGAGCTGTTTTTT. It encodes CASSPRSGQGTGELFF.

The gene calls are TRBV24-1 and TRBJ1-5; 9 nucleotides agree with TRBD1. V lost 4 bases and J lost 6; bases outside the gene matches: 9. The germline CDR1 and CDR2 sequences are KGHDR and SFDVKD. This CDR3 comprises 16 residues. The CDR3 region is CATSDPRTGEGQPQHF. The DNA of the CDR3 is TGTGCCACCAGTGACCCCCGGACAGGGGAAGGTCAGCCCCAGCATTTT.

The J gene is TRBJ1-2, the V gene TRBV5-6; TRBD1 matches at 7 bases. This CDR3 comprises 14 residues. Germline V CDR1 and CDR2: SGHDT, YYEEEE. Trimming cost V 0 bases and J 5 bases; bases outside gene matches: 4. CDR3 coding DNA: TGTGCCAGCAGCTTGGGGCACAGGGGTTATGGCTACACCTTC. This encodes CASSLGHRGYGYTF.